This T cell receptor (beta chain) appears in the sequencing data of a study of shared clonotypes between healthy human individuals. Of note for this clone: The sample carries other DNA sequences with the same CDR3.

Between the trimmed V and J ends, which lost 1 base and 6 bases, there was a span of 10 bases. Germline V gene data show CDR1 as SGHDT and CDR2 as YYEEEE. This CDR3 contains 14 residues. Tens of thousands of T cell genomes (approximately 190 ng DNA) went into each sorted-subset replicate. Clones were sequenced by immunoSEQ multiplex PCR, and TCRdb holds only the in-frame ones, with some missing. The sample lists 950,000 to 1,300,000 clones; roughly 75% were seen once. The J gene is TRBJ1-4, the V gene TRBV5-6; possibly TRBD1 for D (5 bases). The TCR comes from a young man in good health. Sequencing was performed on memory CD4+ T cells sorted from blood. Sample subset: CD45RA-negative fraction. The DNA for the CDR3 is TGTGCCAGCAGCTTGAGAGGGGTTGATGAAAAACTGTTTTTT. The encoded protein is CASSLRGVDEKLFF.